This T cell receptor (beta chain) came from a study of TET2 disruption in CD19-targeted CAR T cells (dated by TCRdb to 2016 to 2019). For the wider study: The number of samples was determined by the original clinical trial design and by which samples were available, and no additional inclusion criteria were applied. Results the study describes overall, beyond this receptor: The conclusions drawn about the patient's CAR T cells were based on extensive analysis of just one subject.

TCR beta chain deep sequencing was performed with the immunoSEQ assay. The paper's processing steps were these. Clonotype frequencies were computed using only productive TCR beta rearrangements. TCRdb mirrors the immuneACCESS table, restricted to in-frame sequences. Some clones are absent from its copies; in checked studies, under half trace to an unresolved V gene, and the reason for the others is unknown. That table is the source of V, J and clone size, and D and trimming were worked out from the DNA. This sample's table carries under 30,000 clones. Together, the top ten hold approximately 2% of the sample. CDR1 and CDR2 were assigned from the germline V gene (reference sequence) as DFQATT and SNEGSKA. Trimming accounts for 3 bases at V and 7 bases at J, while the number of junction bases matched to no gene is 7. From the cysteine through the phenylalanine, the CDR3 covers 13 amino acids. The DNA shown is the part of the CDR3 that was read: 30 bases, in frame from base 1.

What the treatment or condition label conveys for this sample: autologous CTL019 cells: CD19 CAR with 4-1BB and CD3 zeta domains. TCR zeta and 4-1BB costimulatory signaling domains were incorporated into the CD19 CAR. T cells for CTL019 manufacturing were collected from peripheral blood by means of leukapheresis. The DNeasy Blood and Tissue Kit was used to extract genomic DNA from pre-infusion T cells, peripheral blood, or sorted post-infusion T cells. Of note for this clone: What this receptor recognizes is not known. The missing CDR3 end, 3 residues past where the read stops, is filled in from the germline J gene.

The chain is encoded by TRBV20-1 joined to TRBJ2-3; 7 middle bases align to TRBD2. Sequencing was performed on CD8- CAR+ T cells sorted from cultured blood T cells, taken for CD19 CAR T cell therapy. Reading the label with the study, this specimen's cell subset or site is: CD8-negative CAR-positive T cells from the infusion product. The source of this sequence is a man aged 70 or older with chronic lymphocytic leukemia. The CDR3 protein: CSARDPGLNTQYF. The sequenced part of the CDR3 DNA is TGCAGTGCTAGGGATCCGGGACTAAATACG.